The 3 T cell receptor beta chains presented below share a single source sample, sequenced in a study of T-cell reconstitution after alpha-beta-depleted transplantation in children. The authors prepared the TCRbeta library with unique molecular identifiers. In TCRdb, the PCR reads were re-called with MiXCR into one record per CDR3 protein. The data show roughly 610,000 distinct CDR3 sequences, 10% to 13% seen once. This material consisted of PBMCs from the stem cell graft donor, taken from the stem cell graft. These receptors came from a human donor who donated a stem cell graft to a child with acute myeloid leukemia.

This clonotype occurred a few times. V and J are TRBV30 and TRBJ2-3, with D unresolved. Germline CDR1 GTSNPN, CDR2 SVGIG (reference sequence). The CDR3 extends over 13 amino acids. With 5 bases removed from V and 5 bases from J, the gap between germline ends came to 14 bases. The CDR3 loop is CAWGAHRGDTQYF. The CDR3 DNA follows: TGTGCCTGGGGAGCCCATAGAGGAGATACGCAGTATTTT.

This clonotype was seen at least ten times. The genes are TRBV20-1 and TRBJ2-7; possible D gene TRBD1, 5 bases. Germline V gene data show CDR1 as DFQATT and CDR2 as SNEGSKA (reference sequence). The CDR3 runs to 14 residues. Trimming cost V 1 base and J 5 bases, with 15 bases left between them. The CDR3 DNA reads TGCAGTGCTAGAGGAGGCAGGGCAGGGAACGAGCAGTACTTC. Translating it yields CSARGGRAGNEQYF.

The CDR3 DNA follows: TGCAGTGCTAGACCCGCCGGGACAGGGTCTTACGAGCAGTACTTC. Translating gives CSARPAGTGSYEQYF. J is TRBJ2-7 and V is TRBV20-1; 9 nucleotides match TRBD1. J was trimmed by 4 bases and V by 2 bases; bases with no gene match: 9. Germline-derived CDR1 and CDR2 are DFQATT and SNEGSKA (reference sequence). This CDR3 is 15 amino acids long.